Listed here are 26 T cell receptor beta chains from one sample, sequenced in a study of T cells expressing NK-cell markers. Reprocessing the 5' RACE reads, TCRdb reports a single entry for every CDR3 protein and omits DNA. The sample table includes about 460,000 distinct CDR3 sequences. The sequenced sample was blood T cells: a sorted CD56 or NKG2C T cell subset, CD4+ or CD8+ T cells, or bulk PBMC T cells (not recorded which). The receptors originated from a woman between 50 and 59 years old in good health.

V usage is TRBV3-1 and J usage is TRBJ2-7; TCRdb's assignment of TRBD2 cannot be checked, as there is no DNA. The germline V gene encodes CDR1 LGHDT and CDR2 YNNKEL (reference sequence). There are 16 residues in the CDR3. The CDR3 protein is CASSQGLGGRQGEQYF.

The chain uses TRBV4-1 and TRBJ2-1; checking the TCRdb D call of TRBD2 is not possible without DNA. CDR1 and CDR2 from the germline V gene are MGHRA and YSYEKL. The length of the CDR3 is 14 residues. CDR3: CASSPAGLNNEQFF.

The chain carries TRBV12-3 or TRBV12-4 and TRBJ2-1; TCRdb returns TRBD2, unconfirmable since there is no DNA. The CDR3 contains 12 residues. The CDR3 protein is CASRLGTNEQFF.

V is TRBV2 and J is TRBJ1-2; TCRdb selects TRBD1, and the lack of DNA leaves this call unchecked. Germline CDR1 SNHLY, CDR2 FYNNEI. CDR3 length: 16 amino acids. CDR3 in amino acids: CASSAGTGSSNYGYTF.

The genes are TRBV27 and TRBJ1-5; as DNA is missing, the TRBD1 call by TCRdb cannot be tested. Germline V lookup: CDR1 MNHEY, CDR2 SMNVEV (reference sequence). CDR3 size: 16 residues. The CDR3 is CASSPTGWSGNQPQHF.

V gene TRBV4-1 combines with J gene TRBJ2-5. The CDR3 sequence is 15 residues long. CDR1 MGHRA and CDR2 YSYEKL come from the germline V gene. CDR3 sequence reads: CASSQDWGSWETQYF.

The V gene is TRBV11-2, the J gene TRBJ2-1. The CDR3 is 17 residues long. The germline gives CDR1 SGHAT, CDR2 FQNNGV. This CDR3 reads CASSHFLGGVSYNEQFF.

The chain combines TRBV7-9 with TRBJ2-3; TCRdb names TRBD1, which stays unverified in the absence of DNA. From germline, CDR1 is SEHNR and CDR2 FQNEAQ (reference sequence). This CDR3 has 15 amino acids. CDR3 protein: CASSSGQFPTDTQYF.

The chain uses TRBV20-1 and TRBJ1-4; as DNA is missing, the TRBD1 call by TCRdb cannot be tested. The CDR3 is 15 amino acids. The germline gives CDR1 DFQATT, CDR2 SNEGSKA (reference sequence). CDR3 loop: CSAGPWGQLNEKLFF.

This chain joins TRBV5-1 and TRBJ1-2. Germline V gives CDR1 SGHRS, CDR2 YFSETQ. CDR3 length equals 17 residues. The CDR3 is CASSSREGSGLYRGYTF.

The chain links TRBV24-1 to TRBJ2-5; TCRdb indicates TRBD1, and absent DNA this call remains unverified. Germline-derived CDR1 and CDR2 are KGHDR and SFDVKD. This CDR3 contains 15 residues. CDR3 protein: CATSDFQGAGETQYF.

V usage is TRBV29-1 and J usage is TRBJ2-1; with no DNA, the TCRdb D assignment of TRBD1 cannot be verified. The CDR3 is made up of 12 amino acids. CDR1 SQVTM and CDR2 ANQGSEA come from the germline V gene. CDR3 sequence reads: CSVGTGTNEQFF.

The rearrangement links TRBV3-1 to TRBJ2-2; no DNA is available, so the TRBD1 call from TCRdb remains unchecked. This CDR3 is 14 amino acids long. The germline V gene encodes CDR1 LGHDT and CDR2 YNNKEL (reference sequence). The CDR3 sequence is CASSPTVNTGELFF.

V is TRBV30 and J is TRBJ2-7; TCRdb's D call, TRBD1, is unchecked because there is no DNA. The CDR3 length is 13 residues. Germline values: CDR1 GTSNPN, CDR2 SVGIG (reference sequence). The CDR3 spells CAWRIRGNYEQYF.

The rearrangement uses TRBV24-1 and TRBJ2-2. The CDR3 is made up of 15 amino acids. Germline CDR1 KGHDR, CDR2 SFDVKD. The CDR3 loop is CATSDLKTNTGELFF.

The gene calls are TRBV12-3 or TRBV12-4 and TRBJ1-4. The CDR3 spans 11 residues. CDR3 residues: CASSFGEKLFF.

CDR3 amino acids: CASSLGGAKSQETQYF. This chain uses TRBV28 with TRBJ2-5; there is no DNA to check the TCRdb D call of TRBD2. The V gene's germline CDR1 is MDHEN and CDR2 SYDVKM. There are 16 residues in the CDR3.

This chain links TRBV11-2 with TRBJ2-5; TCRdb picks TRBD1, but there is no DNA to check that call. The CDR3 is 16 amino acids. Germline CDR1 and CDR2: SGHAT and FQNNGV. The CDR3 loop reads CASSSSRGAFQETQYF.

The rearrangement links TRBV20-1 to TRBJ2-7; as DNA is missing, the TRBD1 call by TCRdb cannot be tested. CDR3 length: 17 amino acids. CDR1 is DFQATT and CDR2 is SNEGSKA in the germline V gene (reference sequence). This chain's CDR3 is CSARAKKETGYSYEQYF.

The chain recombines TRBV5-1 with TRBJ2-2; TCRdb's D call of TRBD1 is untestable without DNA. The CDR3 consists of 13 residues. Germline V gene data show CDR1 as SGHRS and CDR2 as YFSETQ. This CDR3 is CASRRTGSGELFF.

This sequence joins TRBV10-1 and TRBJ2-1; TCRdb indicates TRBD2, and absent DNA this call remains unverified. The CDR3 runs 17 residues. CDR1 and CDR2 from the germline V gene are WNHNN and SYGVQD (reference sequence). The CDR3 region is CASSEGLAGGPGDEQFF.

The V gene is TRBV6-1, the J gene TRBJ2-7; the TCRdb D gene call, TRBD1, has no DNA to confirm it. The CDR3 is 14 amino acids. Germline V gene lookup returns CDR1 MNHNS and CDR2 SASEGT. The CDR3 sequence is CASGGGLGSSEQYF.

The rearrangement joins TRBV20-1 to TRBJ2-1; TCRdb outputs TRBD1, but without DNA this stays unchecked. Germline lookup yields CDR1 DFQATT and CDR2 SNEGSKA (reference sequence). The CDR3 covers 16 residues. The CDR3 reads CSASPLGVLSNNEQFF.

The chain recombines TRBV3-1 with TRBJ2-5. CDR1 LGHDT and CDR2 YNNKEL come from the germline V gene (reference sequence). The CDR3 length is 15 residues. The CDR3 sequence: CASSQESIEEETQYF.

The chain is built from TRBV7-9 and TRBJ2-4. The CDR3 sequence is 12 residues long. Germline assignment: CDR1 SEHNR and CDR2 FQNEAQ (reference sequence). The CDR3 sequence is CASSDVKDIQYF.

The V call is TRBV20-1, the J call TRBJ2-3. CDR1 is DFQATT, CDR2 SNEGSKA, per germline (reference sequence). This CDR3 spans 15 amino acids. The chain's CDR3 is CSARVGSQRTDTQYF.